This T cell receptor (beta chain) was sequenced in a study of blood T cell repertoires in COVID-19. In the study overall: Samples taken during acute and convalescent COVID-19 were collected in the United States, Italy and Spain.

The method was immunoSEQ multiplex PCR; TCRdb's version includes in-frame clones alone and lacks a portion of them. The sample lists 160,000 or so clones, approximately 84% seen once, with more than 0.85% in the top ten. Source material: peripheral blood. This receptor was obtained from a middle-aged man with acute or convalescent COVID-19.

This CDR3 is CASSQGQGLPQHF. The CDR3 nucleotides read TGTGCCAGCAGCCAAGGACAGGGGCTGCCCCAGCATTTT. J is TRBJ1-5 and V is TRBV14; 8 bases fit TRBD1. The germline V gene encodes CDR1 SGHDN and CDR2 FVKESK. Germline trimming cut 1 base from V and 9 bases from J; bases unmatched to any gene: 2. The CDR3 contains 13 residues.